The clone carrying this TCR beta chain was detected a few times. CDR3 length equals 17 residues. CDR1 is LNHDA and CDR2 is SQIVND in the germline V gene (reference sequence). Trimming shortened V by 5 bases and J by 3 bases, and 22 bases separated the two germline ends. TCRdb reprocessed the 5' RACE reads with MiXCR, giving one entry per CDR3 protein. This repertoire shows 60,000 to 70,000 distinct CDR3 sequences, about 19% found once; its top ten account for about 1.5%. The data were taken from a study of HIV-infected patients and healthy controls. This receptor was taken from a human donor in good health. Sequenced: CD4+ T cells from blood. The rearrangement uses TRBV19 and TRBJ1-1; D is perhaps TRBD1 (6 bases). The CDR3 DNA reads as TGTGCCAGTAGTGTGTTTGGGGCAGGGGACATATACACTGAAGCTTTCTTT. Residues: CASSVFGAGDIYTEAFF. The full variable domain, completed using reference TRBV19 and TRBJ1-1, is DGGITQSPKYLFRKEGQNVTLSCEQNLNHDAMYWYRQDPGQGLRLIYYSQIVNDFQKGDIAEGYSVSREKKESFPLTVTSAQKNPTAFYLCASSVFGAGDIYTEAFFGQGTRLTVV.